Below are 8 T cell receptor beta chains sequenced from a single sample in a study of blood T cell repertoires in COVID-19. Profiling relied on immunoSEQ multiplex PCR, and the TCRdb table lists in-frame clones only, not all of them. Of 150,000 to 200,000 clones in the sample, about 93% were seen once. The material sequenced was peripheral blood. These receptors all stem from a woman in her forties or fifties with acute or convalescent COVID-19.

This chain uses TRBV18 with TRBJ2-6; 7 positions match TRBD1. Germline lookup yields CDR1 KGHSH and CDR2 LQKENI. There are 16 residues in the CDR3. After removal of 5 bases from V and 2 bases from J, the junction contained 6 bases not matched to a gene. The CDR3: CASSVTGVPGANVLTF. CDR3 DNA: TGTGCCAGCTCAGTTACAGGGGTTCCTGGGGCCAACGTCCTGACTTTC.

The chain is built from TRBV24-1 and TRBJ2-7, with TRBD1 identical over 9 bases. The CDR3 spans 15 residues. V lost 5 bases, J lost 0 bases, and 4 bases stayed unmatched. Germline CDR1 is KGHDR and CDR2 is SFDVKD. CDR3 nucleotides: TGTGCCACCAGTGCGGGACAGGGAGGCTCCTACGAGCAGTACTTC. It translates to CATSAGQGGSYEQYF.

As concerns this clone: An end of the junction does not agree with germline; a read error may underlie this. The chain employs TRBV19 and TRBJ1-2, with D uncertain. This CDR3 is built from 13 residues. In germline, CDR1 is LNHDA, CDR2 SQIVND (reference sequence). The CDR3 DNA reads as TGTGCCAGTAGTATTAATGATAACTTTGGCTACACCTTC. Residues: CASSINDNFGYTF.

The CDR3 region is CASSLTASGVGGYTF. The CDR3 DNA reads as TGTGCCAGCAGTCTAACTGCTTCGGGGGTAGGTGGCTACACCTTC. The J gene is TRBJ1-2, the V gene TRBV7-3; D might be TRBD1 (5 bases). The CDR3 has 15 amino acids. Germline V CDR1 and CDR2: SGHTA, FQGTGA. Trimming removed 6 bases at V and 7 bases at J, with 21 bases between.

This chain links TRBV27 with TRBJ2-7; no firm D call. This CDR3 is 13 amino acids long. Looked up from germline, CDR1 is MNHEY and CDR2 is SMNVEV (reference sequence). V was clipped by 5 bases and J by 3 bases, with 11 bases between them. The CDR3 loop reads CASSRSQNYEQYF. CDR3 nucleotide sequence: TGTGCCAGCAGTAGGAGTCAGAACTACGAGCAGTACTTC.

This clone was seen only a few times. The V gene is TRBV2, the J gene TRBJ1-5; TRBD1 might be the D (5 bases). CDR1 is SNHLY, CDR2 FYNNEI, per germline. V was pared by 4 bases and J by 0 bases, with 13 bases between. This CDR3 comprises 16 residues. CDR3 in amino acids: CASSVTDSSSNQPQHF. CDR3 DNA sequence: TGTGCCAGCAGTGTAACCGACAGCTCTAGCAATCAGCCCCAGCATTTT.

The chain couples TRBV18 to TRBJ2-7; possibly TRBD1 for D (5 bases). There are 12 residues in the CDR3. With 3 bases removed from V and 7 bases from J, the gap between germline ends came to 10 bases. Germline V gene data show CDR1 as KGHSH and CDR2 as LQKENI. CDR3 sequence (DNA): TGTGCCAGCTCACCGAAAGGGGATGAGCAGTACTTC. Its protein product is CASSPKGDEQYF.

V gene TRBV30 combines with J gene TRBJ1-1, with no clear D. V lost 0 bases and J lost 7, with 12 bases in between. The CDR3 is 13 residues long. Per the germline V gene, CDR1 is GTSNPN and CDR2 is SVGIG (reference sequence). CDR3 sequence reads: CAWSVLLGLEAFF. The CDR3 DNA follows: TGTGCCTGGAGTGTACTGTTGGGCCTTGAAGCTTTCTTT.